Below, 12 T cell receptor beta chains from the same sample are listed, as sequenced in a study of shared clonotypes between healthy human individuals. Generated by immunoSEQ multiplex PCR, the TCRdb table keeps only in-frame clones and is missing some. The table records approximately 2.4 million clones, 90% to 96% of them present only once. The sequenced sample consisted of naive CD4+ T cells sorted from blood. Subset noted: CD45RA+ positively selected. The receptors were gathered from a man aged 18 to 29 in good health.

The genes are TRBV27 and TRBJ1-3; D might be TRBD1 (6 bases). V was cut by 5 bases and J by 1 base, with 18 bases left in between. Germline V gene sequence: CDR1 MNHEY, CDR2 SMNVEV (reference sequence). The CDR3 extends over 17 amino acids. CDR3 protein: CASSPTAQGFSGNTIYF. The DNA of the CDR3 is TGTGCCAGCAGTCCTACAGCACAGGGATTTTCTGGAAACACCATATATTTT.

The chain combines TRBV28 with TRBJ1-5; the match to TRBD1 covers 8 bases. The CDR3 consists of 16 residues. V was pared by 5 bases and J by 5 bases, with 11 bases of the junction left unmatched. The V gene's germline CDR1 is MDHEN and CDR2 SYDVKM. The CDR3 sequence is CASSPLGQGEDQPQHF. In nucleotides, the CDR3 is TGTGCCAGCAGTCCCCTTGGACAGGGAGAAGATCAGCCCCAGCATTTT. Looking up the rest from reference TRBV28 and TRBJ1-5 gives the full variable domain: DVKVTQSSRYLVKRTGEKVFLECVQDMDHENMFWYRQDPGLGLRLIYFSYDVKMKEKGDIPEGYSVSREKKERFSLILESASTNQTSMYLCASSPLGQGEDQPQHFGDGTRLSIL.

The chain combines TRBV4-1 with TRBJ2-1; D perhaps matches TRBD2 (6 bases). Germline V gives CDR1 MGHRA, CDR2 YSYEKL. CDR3 length equals 15 residues. The germline V and J ends were trimmed by 8 bases and 0 bases, with 14 bases remaining between them. The CDR3 DNA reads as TGCGCCAGCGCCGCGGAGGGTTCCTCCTACAATGAGCAGTTCTTC. Encoded protein: CASAAEGSSYNEQFF.

The CDR3 DNA is TGTGCCACCCAGGACAGGGACATCTATGGCTACACCTTC. Its protein is CATQDRDIYGYTF. The J gene is TRBJ1-2, the V gene TRBV10-3; TRBD1 agrees at 8 bases. This CDR3 region has 13 residues. The germline CDR1 and CDR2 sequences are ENHRY and SYGVKD. V was pared by 10 bases and J by 4 bases, with 8 bases of the junction left unmatched.

The CDR3 loop is CASSRGSPYEQYF. The CDR3 DNA reads TGTGCCAGCAGCCGGGGTAGCCCCTACGAGCAGTACTTC. The J gene is TRBJ2-7, the V gene TRBV6-1; possibly TRBD2 for D (5 bases). Between the trimmed V and J ends, which lost 6 bases and 2 bases, there was a span of 11 bases. Germline V lookup: CDR1 MNHNS, CDR2 SASEGT. This CDR3 is built from 13 residues.

V and J are TRBV5-3 and TRBJ2-7; 10 bases map to TRBD2. TRBV5-3 is identified as an open reading frame with a role that is uncertain. Trimming cost V 0 bases and J 3 bases; bases outside gene matches: 3. This CDR3 is built from 15 residues. DNA for the CDR3: TGTGCCAGAAGCTTGGAGCCTAGCGGGAGCTACGAGCAGTACTTC. It specifies CARSLEPSGSYEQYF.

This sequence joins TRBV7-9 and TRBJ1-2; 8 bases agree with TRBD1. J gave up 5 bases and V 5 bases, and 7 bases lay outside the gene matches. The germline CDR1 and CDR2 sequences are SEHNR and FQNEAQ (reference sequence). This CDR3 has 14 residues. The CDR3 nucleotides read TGTGCCAGCAGCACCGGACAGGGTCGATATGGCTACACCTTC. Its protein is CASSTGQGRYGYTF.

The rearrangement uses TRBV6-5 and TRBJ2-1; D call uncertain. V lost 6 bases and J 4 bases, leaving 13 bases between the germline ends. This CDR3 has 14 residues. Germline loops: CDR1 MNHEY, CDR2 SVGAGI. CDR3: CASSRNLQYNEQFF. In DNA, the CDR3 is TGTGCCAGCAGCCGAAATCTCCAATACAATGAGCAGTTCTTC.

As to this clone: The sample holds other DNA sequences that translate to the same CDR3. The chain has TRBV25-1 and TRBJ1-1; D is perhaps TRBD1 (6 bases). CDR1 is MGHDK and CDR2 is SYGVNS in the germline V gene. The CDR3 spans 13 residues. V lost 1 base and J 8 bases, leaving 11 bases between the germline ends. The CDR3 DNA follows: TGTGCCAGCAGTGAATCGGGGGCAGGGGAAGCTTTCTTT. It specifies CASSESGAGEAFF.

This chain connects TRBV14 to TRBJ2-5; possibly TRBD2 for D (7 bases). The germline CDR1 and CDR2 sequences are SGHDN and FVKESK. The length of the CDR3 is 15 residues. The V gene lost 0 bases and the J gene lost 5 bases, with 13 bases spanning the gap. As DNA, the CDR3 is TGTGCCAGCAGCCAAGATTCGGGGGGCGGCGAGACCCAGTACTTC. Translating gives CASSQDSGGGETQYF.

This clone was found once. The rearrangement joins TRBV18 to TRBJ1-5; D might be TRBD1 (5 bases). Per germline, CDR1 KGHSH and CDR2 LQKENI. With 6 bases removed from V and 7 bases from J, the gap between germline ends came to 13 bases. The CDR3 runs to 13 residues. CDR3 sequence reads: CASSTGGRQPQHF. CDR3 coding DNA: TGTGCCAGCTCGACGGGGGGACGACAGCCCCAGCATTTT.

Comments on this clone: An end of the junction does not agree with germline; a read error may underlie this. V and J are TRBV11-2 and TRBJ1-5; TRBD1 matches at 7 bases. The germline CDR1 and CDR2 sequences are SGHAT and FQNNGV. The CDR3 spans 13 residues. Here the CDR3 reads CASSIDREQPQHF. The CDR3 nucleotides are TGTGCCAGCAGCATAGACAGGGAACAGCCCCAGCATTTT.